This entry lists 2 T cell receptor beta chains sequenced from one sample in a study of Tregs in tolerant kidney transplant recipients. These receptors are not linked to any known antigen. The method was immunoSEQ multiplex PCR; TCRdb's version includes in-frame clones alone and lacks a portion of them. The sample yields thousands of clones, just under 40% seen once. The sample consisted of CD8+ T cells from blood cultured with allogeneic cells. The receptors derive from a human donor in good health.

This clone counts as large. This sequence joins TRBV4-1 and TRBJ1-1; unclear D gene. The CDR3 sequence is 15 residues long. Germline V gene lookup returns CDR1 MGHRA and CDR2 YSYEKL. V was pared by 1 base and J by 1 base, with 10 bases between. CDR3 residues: CASSQVPGGNTEAFF. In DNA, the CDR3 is TGCGCCAGCAGCCAAGTGCCGGGAGGGAACACTGAAGCTTTCTTT.

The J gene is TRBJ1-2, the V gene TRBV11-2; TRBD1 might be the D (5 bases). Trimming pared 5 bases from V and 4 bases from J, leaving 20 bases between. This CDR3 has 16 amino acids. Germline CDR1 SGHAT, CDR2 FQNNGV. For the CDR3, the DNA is TGTGCCAGCAGCCCACTTCCGGGACCCAACCCCTATGGCTACACCTTC. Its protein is CASSPLPGPNPYGYTF.